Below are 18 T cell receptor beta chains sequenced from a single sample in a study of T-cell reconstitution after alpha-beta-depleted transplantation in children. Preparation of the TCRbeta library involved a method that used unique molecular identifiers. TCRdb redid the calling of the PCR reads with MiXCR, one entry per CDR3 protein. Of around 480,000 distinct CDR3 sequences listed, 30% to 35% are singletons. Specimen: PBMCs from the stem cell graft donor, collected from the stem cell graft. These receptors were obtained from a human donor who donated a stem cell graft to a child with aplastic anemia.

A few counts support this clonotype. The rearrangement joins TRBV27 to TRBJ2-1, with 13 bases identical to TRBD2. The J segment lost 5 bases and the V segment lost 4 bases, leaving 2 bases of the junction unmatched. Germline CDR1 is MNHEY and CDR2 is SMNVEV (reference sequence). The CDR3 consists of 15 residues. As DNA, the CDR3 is TGTGCCAGCAGTTACGGGACTAGCGGGAACAATGAGCAGTTCTTC. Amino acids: CASSYGTSGNNEQFF.

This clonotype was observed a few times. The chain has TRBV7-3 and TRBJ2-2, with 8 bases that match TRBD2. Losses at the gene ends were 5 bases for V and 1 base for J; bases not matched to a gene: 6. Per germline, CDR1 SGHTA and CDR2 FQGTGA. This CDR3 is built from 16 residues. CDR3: CASSLLAGKNTGELFF. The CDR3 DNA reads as TGTGCCAGCAGCCTATTAGCGGGAAAGAACACCGGGGAGCTGTTTTTT.

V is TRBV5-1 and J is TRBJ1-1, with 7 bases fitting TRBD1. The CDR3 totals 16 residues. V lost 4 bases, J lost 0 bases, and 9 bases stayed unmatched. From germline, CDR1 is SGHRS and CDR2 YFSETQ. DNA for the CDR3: TGCGCCAGCAGCCCGCACCCAGGGGGACTGAACACTGAAGCTTTCTTT. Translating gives CASSPHPGGLNTEAFF.

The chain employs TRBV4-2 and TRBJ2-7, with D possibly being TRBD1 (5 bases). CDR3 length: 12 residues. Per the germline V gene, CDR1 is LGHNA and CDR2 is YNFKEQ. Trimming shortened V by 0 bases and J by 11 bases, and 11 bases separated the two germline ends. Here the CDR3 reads CASSQDRTMKYF. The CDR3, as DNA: TGTGCCAGCAGCCAAGATCGGACAATGAAGTACTTC.

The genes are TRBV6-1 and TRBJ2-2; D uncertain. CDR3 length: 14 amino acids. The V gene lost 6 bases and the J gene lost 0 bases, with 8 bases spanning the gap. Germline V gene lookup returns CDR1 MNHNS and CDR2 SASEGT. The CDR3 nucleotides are TGTGCCAGCAGGAATGGGCCGAACACCGGGGAGCTGTTTTTT. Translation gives CASRNGPNTGELFF.

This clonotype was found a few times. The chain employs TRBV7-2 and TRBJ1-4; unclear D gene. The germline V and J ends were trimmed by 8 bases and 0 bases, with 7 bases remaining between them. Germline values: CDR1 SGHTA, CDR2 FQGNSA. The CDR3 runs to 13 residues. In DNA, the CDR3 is TGTGCCAGCCGCTCCTCAACTAATGAAAAACTGTTTTTT. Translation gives CASRSSTNEKLFF.

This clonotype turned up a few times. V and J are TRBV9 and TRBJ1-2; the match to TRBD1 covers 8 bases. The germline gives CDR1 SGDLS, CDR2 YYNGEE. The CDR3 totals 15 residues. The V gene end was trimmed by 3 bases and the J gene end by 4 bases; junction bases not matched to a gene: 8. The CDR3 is CASSARTGNSYGYTF. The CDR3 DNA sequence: TGTGCCAGCAGCGCTAGGACAGGGAATTCCTATGGCTACACCTTC.

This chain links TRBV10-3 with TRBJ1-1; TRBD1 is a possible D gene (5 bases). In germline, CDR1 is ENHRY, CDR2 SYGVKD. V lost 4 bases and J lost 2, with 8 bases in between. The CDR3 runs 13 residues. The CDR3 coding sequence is TGTGCCATCAGTGGGACACACAACACTGAAGCTTTCTTT. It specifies CAISGTHNTEAFF.

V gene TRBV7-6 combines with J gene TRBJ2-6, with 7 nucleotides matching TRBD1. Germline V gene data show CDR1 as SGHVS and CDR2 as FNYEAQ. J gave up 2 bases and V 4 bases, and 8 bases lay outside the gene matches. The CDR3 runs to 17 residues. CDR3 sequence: CASSSRQGQAGANVLTF. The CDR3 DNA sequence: TGTGCCAGCAGCTCCCGACAGGGTCAAGCTGGGGCCAACGTCCTGACTTTC.

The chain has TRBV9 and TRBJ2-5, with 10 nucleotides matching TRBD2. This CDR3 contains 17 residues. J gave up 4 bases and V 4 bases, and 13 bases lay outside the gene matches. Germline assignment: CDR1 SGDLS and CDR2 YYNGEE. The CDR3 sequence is CASSPRASGSGLETQYF. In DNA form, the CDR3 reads TGTGCCAGCAGCCCCCGGGCTAGCGGGAGCGGTCTAGAGACCCAGTACTTC.

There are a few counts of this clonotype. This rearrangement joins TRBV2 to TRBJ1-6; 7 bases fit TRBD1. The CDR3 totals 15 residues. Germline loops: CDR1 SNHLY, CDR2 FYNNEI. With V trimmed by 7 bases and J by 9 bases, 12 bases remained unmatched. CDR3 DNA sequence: TGTGCCAGCATGAGGTTACAGGGGTTGTTTTCACCCCTCCACTTT. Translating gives CASMRLQGLFSPLHF.

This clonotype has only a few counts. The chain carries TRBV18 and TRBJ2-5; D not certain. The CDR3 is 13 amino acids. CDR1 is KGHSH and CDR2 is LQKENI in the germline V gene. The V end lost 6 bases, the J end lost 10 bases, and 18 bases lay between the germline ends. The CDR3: CASSLSSGKDQYF. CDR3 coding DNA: TGTGCCAGCTCCCTATCAAGTGGGAAGGACCAGTACTTC. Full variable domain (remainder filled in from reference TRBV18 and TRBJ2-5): NAGVMQNPRHLVRRRGQEARLRCSPMKGHSHVYWYRQLPEEGLKFMVYLQKENIIDESGMPKERFSAEFPKEGPSILRIQQVVRGDSAAYFCASSLSSGKDQYFGPGTRLLVL.

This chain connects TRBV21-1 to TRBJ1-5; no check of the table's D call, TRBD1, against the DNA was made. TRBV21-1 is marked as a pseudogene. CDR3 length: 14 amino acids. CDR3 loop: CASSYRGRNQPQHF. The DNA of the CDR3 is TGTGCCAGCAGCTATCGGGGCCGCAATCAGCCCCAGCATTTT.

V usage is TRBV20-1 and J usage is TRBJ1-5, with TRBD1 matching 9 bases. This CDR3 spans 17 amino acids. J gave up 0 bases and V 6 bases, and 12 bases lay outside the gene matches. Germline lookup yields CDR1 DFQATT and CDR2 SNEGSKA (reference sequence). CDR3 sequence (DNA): TGCAGTGCCGCCCCGGGACAGGGCCAATATAGCAATCAGCCCCAGCATTTT. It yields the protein CSAAPGQGQYSNQPQHF.

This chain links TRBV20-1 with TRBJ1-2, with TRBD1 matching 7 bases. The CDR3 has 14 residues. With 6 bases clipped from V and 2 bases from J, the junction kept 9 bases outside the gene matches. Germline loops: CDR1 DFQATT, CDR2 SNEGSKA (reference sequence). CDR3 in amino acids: CSATGTAQNYGYTF. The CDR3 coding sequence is TGCAGTGCAACCGGGACAGCGCAGAACTATGGCTACACCTTC.

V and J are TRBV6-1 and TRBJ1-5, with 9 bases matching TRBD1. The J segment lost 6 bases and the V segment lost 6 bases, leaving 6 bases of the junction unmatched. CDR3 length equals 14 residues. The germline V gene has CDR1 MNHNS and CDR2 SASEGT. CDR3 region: CASRLKTGGQPQHF. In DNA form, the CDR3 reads TGTGCCAGCAGGTTGAAGACAGGGGGTCAGCCCCAGCATTTT.

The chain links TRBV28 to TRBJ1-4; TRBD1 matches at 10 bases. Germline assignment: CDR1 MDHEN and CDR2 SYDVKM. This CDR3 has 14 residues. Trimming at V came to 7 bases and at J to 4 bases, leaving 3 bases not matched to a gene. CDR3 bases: TGTGCCAGCACCCGGGACAGGGGTAATGAAAAACTGTTTTTT. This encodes CASTRDRGNEKLFF.

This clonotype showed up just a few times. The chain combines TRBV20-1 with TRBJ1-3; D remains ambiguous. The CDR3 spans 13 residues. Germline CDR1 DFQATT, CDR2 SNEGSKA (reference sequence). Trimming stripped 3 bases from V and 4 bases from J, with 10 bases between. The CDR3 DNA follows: TGCAGTGCTAGGAGGGATTTAGGAAACACCATATATTTT. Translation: CSARRDLGNTIYF.